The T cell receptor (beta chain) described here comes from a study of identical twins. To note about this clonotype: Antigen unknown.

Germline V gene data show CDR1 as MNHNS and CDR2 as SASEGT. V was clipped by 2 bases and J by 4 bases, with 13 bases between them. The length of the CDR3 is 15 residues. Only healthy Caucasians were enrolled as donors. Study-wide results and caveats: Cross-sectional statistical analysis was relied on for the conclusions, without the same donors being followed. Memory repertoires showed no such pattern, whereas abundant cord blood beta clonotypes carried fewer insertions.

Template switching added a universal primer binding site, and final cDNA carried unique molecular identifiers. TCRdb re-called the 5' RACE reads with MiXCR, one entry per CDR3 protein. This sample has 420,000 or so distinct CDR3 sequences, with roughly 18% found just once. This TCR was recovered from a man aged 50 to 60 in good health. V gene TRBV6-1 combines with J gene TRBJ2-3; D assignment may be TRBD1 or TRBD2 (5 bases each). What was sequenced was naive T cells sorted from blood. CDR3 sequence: CASSEWGSRSDTQYF. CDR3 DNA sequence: TGTGCCAGCAGTGAATGGGGGAGTCGGTCAGATACGCAGTATTTT.